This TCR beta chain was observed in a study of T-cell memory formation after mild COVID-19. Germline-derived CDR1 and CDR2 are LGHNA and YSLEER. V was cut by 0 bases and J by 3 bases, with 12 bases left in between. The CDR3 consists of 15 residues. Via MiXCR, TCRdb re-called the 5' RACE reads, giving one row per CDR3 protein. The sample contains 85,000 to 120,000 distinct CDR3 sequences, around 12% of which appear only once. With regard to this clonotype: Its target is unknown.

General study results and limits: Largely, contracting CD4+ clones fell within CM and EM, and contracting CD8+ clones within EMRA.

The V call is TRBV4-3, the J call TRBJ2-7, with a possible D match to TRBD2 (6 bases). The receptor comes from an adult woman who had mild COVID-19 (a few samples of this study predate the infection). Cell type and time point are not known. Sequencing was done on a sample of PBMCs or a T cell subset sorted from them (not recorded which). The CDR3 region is CASSQDPRDFYEQYF. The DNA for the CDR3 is TGCGCCAGCAGCCAAGACCCCAGGGACTTCTACGAGCAGTACTTC.